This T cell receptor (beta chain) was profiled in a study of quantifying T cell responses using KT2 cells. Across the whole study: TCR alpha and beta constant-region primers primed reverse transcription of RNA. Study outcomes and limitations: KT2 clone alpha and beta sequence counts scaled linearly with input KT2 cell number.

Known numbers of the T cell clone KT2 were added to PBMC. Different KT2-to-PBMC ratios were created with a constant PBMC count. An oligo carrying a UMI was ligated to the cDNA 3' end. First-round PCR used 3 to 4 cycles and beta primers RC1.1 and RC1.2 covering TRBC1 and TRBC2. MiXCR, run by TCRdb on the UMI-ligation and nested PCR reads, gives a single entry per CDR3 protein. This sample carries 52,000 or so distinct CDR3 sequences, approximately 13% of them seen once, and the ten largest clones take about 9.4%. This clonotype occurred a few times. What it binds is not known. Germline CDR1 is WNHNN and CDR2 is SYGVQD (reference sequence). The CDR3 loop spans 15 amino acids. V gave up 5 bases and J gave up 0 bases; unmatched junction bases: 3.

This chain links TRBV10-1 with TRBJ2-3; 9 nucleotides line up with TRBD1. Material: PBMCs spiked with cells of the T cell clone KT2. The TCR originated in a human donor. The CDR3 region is CASSLDRGSTDTQYF. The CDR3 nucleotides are TGCGCCAGCAGTTTGGACAGGGGAAGCACAGATACGCAGTATTTT.